Listed below are T cell receptor beta chains from one sample, sequenced in a study of blood T cell repertoires in COVID-19. Sequencing used immunoSEQ multiplex PCR; TCRdb keeps in-frame clones, though not all of them. This table holds 250,000 to 350,000 clones, just over 90% found once. Sequenced: peripheral blood. The receptors here all came from a woman aged 25 to 39 with COVID-19, enrolled during active disease. Each CDR3 is given with its conserved first and last residue. The D gene is left open where the match is weak. Expanded clones get a size class; other rows say once, few or many, or leave the size out.

CDR3 protein: CASSQDFQGQGPSYEQYF; CDR3 DNA: TGTGCCAGCAGCCAAGATTTCCAGGGACAGGGTCCATCCTACGAGCAGTACTTC; clone size: once; D gene: TRBD1; J gene: TRBJ2-7; V gene: TRBV4-2
CDR3 protein: CASSWAAGGPDEQFF; CDR3 DNA: TGTGCCAGCAGCTGGGCGGCGGGAGGGCCGGATGAGCAGTTCTTC; clone size: .; D gene: TRBD2; J gene: TRBJ2-1; V gene: TRBV7-8
CDR3 protein: CASSEDREVLGYTF; CDR3 DNA: TGTGCCAGCAGTGAAGACAGGGAAGTCCTTGGCTACACCTTC; clone size: .; D gene: .; J gene: TRBJ1-2; V gene: TRBV2
CDR3 protein: CASRQGGNTEAFF; CDR3 DNA: TGCGCCAGCAGACAGGGGGGGAACACTGAAGCTTTCTTT; clone size: .; D gene: TRBD1; J gene: TRBJ1-1; V gene: TRBV5-1
CDR3 protein: CASSDAHRVDTEAFF; CDR3 DNA: TGTGCCAGCAGTGATGCACATCGGGTCGACACTGAAGCTTTCTTT; clone size: .; D gene: .; J gene: TRBJ1-1; V gene: TRBV6-1
CDR3 protein: CASSGGAGGEQFF; CDR3 DNA: TGTGCCAGCAGTGGGGGAGCGGGAGGTGAGCAGTTCTTC; clone size: .; D gene: TRBD2; J gene: TRBJ2-1; V gene: TRBV7-3
CDR3 protein: CSADTYNEQFF; CDR3 DNA: TGCAGTGCTGACACCTACAATGAGCAGTTCTTC; clone size: .; D gene: .; J gene: TRBJ2-1; V gene: TRBV20-1
CDR3 protein: CSVVQNTEAFF; CDR3 DNA: TGCAGCGTTGTACAGAACACTGAAGCTTTCTTT; clone size: .; D gene: .; J gene: TRBJ1-1; V gene: TRBV29-1
CDR3 protein: CASSQAQGAVGTEAFF; CDR3 DNA: TGTGCCAGCAGTCAAGCCCAGGGGGCAGTGGGGACTGAAGCTTTCTTT; clone size: .; D gene: TRBD1; J gene: TRBJ1-1; V gene: TRBV2
CDR3 protein: CASSPIPLTRTASGSYEQYF; CDR3 DNA: TGTGCCAGCAGTCCAATCCCACTGACACGAACGGCTAGCGGGAGCTACGAGCAGTACTTC; clone size: .; D gene: TRBD2; J gene: TRBJ2-7; V gene: TRBV28
CDR3 protein: CASSLTGTSGRTNEQYF; CDR3 DNA: TGTGCCAGCAGCTTAACGGGGACTAGCGGGAGAACAAACGAGCAGTACTTC; clone size: .; D gene: TRBD2; J gene: TRBJ2-7; V gene: TRBV7-3
CDR3 protein: CAGGGGTNYGYTF; CDR3 DNA: TGTGCCGGAGGGGGAGGGACTAACTATGGCTACACCTTC; clone size: .; D gene: .; J gene: TRBJ1-2; V gene: TRBV28
CDR3 protein: CSVRTAEAFF; CDR3 DNA: TGCAGCGTTAGGACAGCTGAAGCTTTCTTT; clone size: .; D gene: .; J gene: TRBJ1-1; V gene: TRBV29-1
CDR3 protein: CASSPIAGGYNEQFF; CDR3 DNA: TGTGCCAGCAGTCCTATAGCGGGAGGCTACAATGAGCAGTTCTTC; clone size: .; D gene: TRBD2; J gene: TRBJ2-1; V gene: TRBV3-1/TRBV3-2
CDR3 protein: CASRPQDRGNTGELFF; CDR3 DNA: TGTGCCAGTAGACCCCAGGATCGTGGGAACACCGGGGAGCTGTTTTTT; clone size: .; D gene: .; J gene: TRBJ2-2; V gene: TRBV19
CDR3 protein: CASSQGLNTGELFF; CDR3 DNA: TGCGCCAGCAGCCAAGGTCTTAACACCGGGGAGCTGTTTTTT; clone size: .; D gene: .; J gene: TRBJ2-2; V gene: TRBV4-1
CDR3 protein: CASSLGTSGTREQYF; CDR3 DNA: TGTGCCAGCAGCTTAGGGACTAGCGGGACTCGCGAGCAGTACTTC; clone size: once; D gene: TRBD2; J gene: TRBJ2-7; V gene: TRBV11-2
CDR3 protein: CSASPGTPSTDTQYF; CDR3 DNA: TGCAGTGCTAGTCCCGGGACACCTAGCACAGATACGCAGTATTTT; clone size: .; D gene: .; J gene: TRBJ2-3; V gene: TRBV20-1
CDR3 protein: CASSPGGNTGELFF; CDR3 DNA: TGTGCCAGTTCACCAGGGGGCAACACCGGGGAGCTGTTTTTT; clone size: .; D gene: TRBD1; J gene: TRBJ2-2; V gene: TRBV9
CDR3 protein: CASSSQVDFLGNTIYF; CDR3 DNA: TGTGCCAGCAGTTCACAGGTTGACTTTTTGGGAAACACCATATATTTT; clone size: .; D gene: .; J gene: TRBJ1-3; V gene: TRBV6-5
CDR3 protein: CASSIGTDGTYEQYF; CDR3 DNA: TGTGCCAGTAGTATAGGGACAGACGGAACCTACGAGCAGTACTTC; clone size: .; D gene: .; J gene: TRBJ2-7; V gene: TRBV19
CDR3 protein: CASSFLSNEQFF; CDR3 DNA: TGTGCCAGCAGCTTTCTCAGCAATGAGCAGTTCTTC; clone size: .; D gene: .; J gene: TRBJ2-1; V gene: TRBV11-2
CDR3 protein: CATSRDSALREQYF; CDR3 DNA: TGTGCCACCAGCAGAGATTCGGCATTGAGGGAGCAGTACTTC; clone size: .; D gene: .; J gene: TRBJ2-7; V gene: TRBV15
CDR3 protein: CASSYLGQGAYYGYTF; CDR3 DNA: TGTGCCAGCAGTTACCTTGGACAGGGGGCTTACTATGGCTACACCTTC; clone size: .; D gene: TRBD1; J gene: TRBJ1-2; V gene: TRBV6-6
CDR3 protein: CASSPGLAGEGTGELFF; CDR3 DNA: TGTGCCAGCAGCCCGGGACTAGCGGGAGAGGGGACCGGGGAGCTGTTTTTT; clone size: .; D gene: TRBD2; J gene: TRBJ2-2; V gene: TRBV7-9
CDR3 protein: CASSFREQETQYF; CDR3 DNA: TGCGCCAGCAGCTTCCGGGAACAAGAGACCCAGTACTTC; clone size: .; D gene: .; J gene: TRBJ2-5; V gene: TRBV5-1
CDR3 protein: CASSTRDRGPLSGANVLTF; CDR3 DNA: TGTGCCAGTAGTACCAGGGACAGGGGGCCGTTGTCTGGGGCCAACGTCCTGACTTTC; clone size: .; D gene: TRBD1; J gene: TRBJ2-6; V gene: TRBV19
CDR3 protein: CASSTQGAGQPQHF; CDR3 DNA: TGTGCCAGCAGTACACAGGGGGCAGGTCAGCCCCAGCATTTT; clone size: .; D gene: TRBD1; J gene: TRBJ1-5; V gene: TRBV28
CDR3 protein: CASSAPGQGLAYNEQFF; CDR3 DNA: TGTGCCAGTAGTGCTCCGGGACAGGGCCTCGCCTACAATGAGCAGTTCTTC; clone size: .; D gene: TRBD1; J gene: TRBJ2-1; V gene: TRBV19
CDR3 protein: CASSLSVSSRLFF; CDR3 DNA: TGTGCCAGCAGCTTGTCTGTGTCGAGCAGGCTGTTTTTT; clone size: .; D gene: .; J gene: TRBJ1-4; V gene: TRBV5-4
CDR3 protein: CASSPRQGKSGYTF; CDR3 DNA: TGTGCCAGCAGTCCCCGACAGGGGAAGAGTGGCTACACCTTC; clone size: .; D gene: TRBD1; J gene: TRBJ1-2; V gene: TRBV28
CDR3 protein: CASSYLAGYGEQYF; CDR3 DNA: TGTGCCAGCAGTTACCTAGCGGGATATGGCGAGCAGTACTTC; clone size: .; D gene: TRBD2; J gene: TRBJ2-7; V gene: TRBV27
CDR3 protein: CATGAFLSTDTQYF; CDR3 DNA: TGTGCCACCGGAGCGTTCCTTTCCACAGATACGCAGTATTTT; clone size: few; D gene: .; J gene: TRBJ2-3; V gene: TRBV2
CDR3 protein: CASSLAAASEAFF; CDR3 DNA: TGTGCCAGCAGCTTGGCGGCGGCATCTGAAGCTTTCTTT; clone size: .; D gene: .; J gene: TRBJ1-1; V gene: TRBV5-4
CDR3 protein: CASSVGTGRLGTNEKLFF; CDR3 DNA: TGTGCCAGCAGCGTCGGGACAGGGAGGTTGGGGACTAATGAAAAACTGTTTTTT; clone size: .; D gene: TRBD1; J gene: TRBJ1-4; V gene: TRBV9
CDR3 protein: CASSSQSANYGYTF; CDR3 DNA: TGTGCCAGCTCCTCACAGAGTGCTAACTATGGCTACACCTTC; clone size: .; D gene: .; J gene: TRBJ1-2; V gene: TRBV18
CDR3 protein: CASSLVGGESPQPQHF; CDR3 DNA: TGTGCCAGCAGCTTAGTGGGCGGGGAATCCCCGCAGCCCCAGCATTTT; clone size: .; D gene: .; J gene: TRBJ1-5; V gene: TRBV7-2
CDR3 protein: CASCPREGAPNQPQHF; CDR3 DNA: TGTGCCAGCTGCCCACGGGAGGGGGCCCCCAATCAGCCCCAGCATTTT; clone size: .; D gene: TRBD1; J gene: TRBJ1-5; V gene: TRBV28
CDR3 protein: CASGFTSGRGADTQYF; CDR3 DNA: TGTGCTAGTGGTTTTACTAGCGGGAGAGGCGCAGATACGCAGTATTTT; clone size: .; D gene: TRBD2; J gene: TRBJ2-3; V gene: TRBV12-5
CDR3 protein: CASSIGGPQGSQETQYF; CDR3 DNA: TGTGCCAGTAGTATAGGAGGGCCACAGGGCTCCCAAGAGACCCAGTACTTC; clone size: once; D gene: .; J gene: TRBJ2-5; V gene: TRBV19
CDR3 protein: CASGPGLAHNEQFF; CDR3 DNA: TGTGCTAGTGGTCCCGGACTAGCCCACAATGAGCAGTTCTTC; clone size: .; D gene: TRBD2; J gene: TRBJ2-1; V gene: TRBV12-5